The sequence of this T cell receptor (beta chain) was determined in a study of T cells in pancreatic ductal adenocarcinoma. Findings of the study overall: Unique clonotypes were around 8-fold more numerous in blood than in tumor. Comparisons of tumor and blood clonality may show falsely lower tumor diversity. The resected cohort was biased toward the minority with early-stage disease. Tumor and blood clonality did not differ significantly, about 0.11 versus 0.072.

The selected patients with pancreatic ductal adenocarcinoma had surgery but no neoadjuvant therapy. CDR1 is MDHEN, CDR2 SYDVKM, per germline. V was cut by 3 bases and J by 0 bases, with 9 bases left in between. This CDR3 is built from 14 residues. TCRdb keeps only in-frame clones here, not all; method: immunoSEQ multiplex PCR. The table lists 10,000 to 15,000 clones, 70% to 90% of them singletons. In this sample, this clone turned up once. Its antigen is still unknown. V and J are TRBV28 and TRBJ2-7, with D possibly being TRBD1 (6 bases). This clonotype was obtained from a human donor with pancreatic ductal adenocarcinoma. The sequencing sample was made of PBMCs. Written as DNA, the CDR3 is TGTGCCAGCAGTTTCGAAGGGGGCTCCTACGAGCAGTACTTC. It codes for CASSFEGGSYEQYF.